This T cell receptor beta chain was captured by sequencing in a study of molecular identifiers for immune sequencing clone quantification. CDR1 DFQATT and CDR2 SNEGSKA come from the germline V gene (reference sequence). With V trimmed by 6 bases and J by 3 bases, 9 bases remained unmatched. The CDR3 is 15 residues long. Findings of the study overall: Whereas clones above 20 RNA copies held under 1% of naive-cell molecules, they held over 98% of effector molecules. The study reportedly detected spiked Jurkat TCR RNA from one cell among some 940,000 naive cells.

On this clonotype: The target antigen is unknown.

TCRdb fed the PCR reads into MiXCR, producing one record per CDR3 protein. The repertoire holds 550,000 to 750,000 distinct CDR3 sequences, with about 20% as singletons. With 10%, 30% or 50% of RNA, 20,000 to 1,000,000 naive CD8 T cells were sequenced. CD8+CD4-CCR7+CD45RA+ sorting gave the naive CD8 T cells. Sequencing input: naive CD8+ T cells from blood, with Jurkat cell RNA spiked in. Subset given: FACS-sorted CD8+CD4-CCR7+CD45RA+ naive T cells. The J gene is TRBJ2-4, the V gene TRBV20-1; 9 bases align to TRBD2. The sequence derives from a human donor in good health. Some libraries in this study had Jurkat cell RNA spiked in. CDR3 nucleotides: TGCAGTGCCCAAGCTAGCGGGACCGTCAAAAACATTCAGTACTTC. Translating it yields CSAQASGTVKNIQYF.